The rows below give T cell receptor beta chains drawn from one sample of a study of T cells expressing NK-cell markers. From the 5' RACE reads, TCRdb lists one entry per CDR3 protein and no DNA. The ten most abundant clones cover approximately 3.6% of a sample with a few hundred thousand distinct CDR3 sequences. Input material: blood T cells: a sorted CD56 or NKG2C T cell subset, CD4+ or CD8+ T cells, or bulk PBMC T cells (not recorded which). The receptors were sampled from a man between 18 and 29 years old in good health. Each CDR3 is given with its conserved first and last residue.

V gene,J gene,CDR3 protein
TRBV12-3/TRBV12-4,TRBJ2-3,CASRARGPRGGTQYF
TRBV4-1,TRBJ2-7,CASSQVPSSRSSYEQYF
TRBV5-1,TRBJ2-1,CASSSSLAGMSGDEQFF
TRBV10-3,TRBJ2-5,CAISQPGLQQETQYF
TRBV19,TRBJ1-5,CASTYSTRRGGNQPQHF
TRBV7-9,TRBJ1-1,CARRRQGAWVLAEAFF
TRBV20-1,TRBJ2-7,CSAPPGQAYEQYF
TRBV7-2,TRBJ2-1,CASSRTGKGSYNEQFF
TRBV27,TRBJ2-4,CASSFRADLMAKNIQYF
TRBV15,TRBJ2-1,CATSRDTGVDEQFF
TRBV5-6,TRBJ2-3,CASSKKVGGQGSDTQYF
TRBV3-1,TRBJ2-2,CASSQEWNNRGLRYTGELFF
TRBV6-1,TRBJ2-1,CASSRTSGGYNEQFF
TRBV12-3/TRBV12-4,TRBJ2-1,CASTLAGRINEQFF
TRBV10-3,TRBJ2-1,CAISAAQGLPLSSYNEQFF
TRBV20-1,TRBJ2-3,CSVMIQTLNTDTQYF
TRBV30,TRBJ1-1,CAWSAPGHLNTEAFF
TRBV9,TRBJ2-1,CASSAQGSKVHEQFF
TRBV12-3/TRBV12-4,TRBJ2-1,CASGTRRQYNEQFF
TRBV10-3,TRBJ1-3,CAMTGSGNTIYF
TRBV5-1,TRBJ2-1,CASSLAGAYGDEQFF
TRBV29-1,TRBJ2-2,CSVGFVGELFF
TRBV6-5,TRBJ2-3,CASSYSAGGGTDTQYF
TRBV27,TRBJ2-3,CASSLSSGTLLNTQYF
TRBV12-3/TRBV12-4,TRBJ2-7,CASIQSGTSGEQYF
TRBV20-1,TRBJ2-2,CSAEDTGELFF
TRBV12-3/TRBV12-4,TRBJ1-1,CASSFSTEAFF